This is a list of T cell receptor beta chains from one sample in a study of regulatory T cells in long-lasting Graves disease. MiXCR, run by TCRdb on the multiplex PCR reads, gives a single entry per CDR3 protein. The sample shows roughly 440,000 distinct CDR3 sequences, about 17% of them seen only once. These data also formed part of another study, on T cells in Graves' hyperthyroidism and ophthalmopathy.

Sequences were derived from peripheral blood mononuclear cells (PBMCs), sampled at new diagnosis, from a patient treated with antithyroid drugs. The receptors shown here come from a woman aged 18-29 years with Graves disease. Both conserved end residues are part of each CDR3. The order of the fields is J gene, D gene, V gene, clone size, CDR3 protein, CDR3 DNA. A D gene is named only where the DNA matches it firmly. Clone size is given for some rows only: seen once, a few or many times, or a class if the clone is expanded.

TRBJ1-2 . TRBV2 . CASRIETGGGYTF TGTGCCAGCCGTATTGAAACTGGAGGTGGCTACACCTTC
TRBJ2-2 . TRBV11-2 many CASSFYDMELFF TGTGCCAGCAGCTTTTACGACATGGAGCTGTTTTTT
TRBJ1-1 . TRBV9 many CASTPEGLGDTEAFF TGTGCCAGCACCCCGGAGGGCCTGGGTGACACTGAAGCTTTCTTT
TRBJ2-6 . TRBV18 few CASSPRRDSGANVLTF TGTGCCAGCTCACCCCGACGGGACTCTGGGGCCAACGTCCTGACTTTC
TRBJ2-3 . TRBV4-1 . CASSQDIPDGTDTQYF TGCGCCAGCAGCCAAGATATTCCCGATGGCACAGATACGCAGTATTTT
TRBJ2-7 . TRBV12-3/TRBV12-4 many CASSFGPDDSNEQYF TGTGCCAGCAGTTTCGGCCCAGACGACTCCAACGAGCAGTACTTC
TRBJ2-1 . TRBV13 . CASSGFLVPPPDNEQFF TGTGCCAGCAGCGGCTTTCTAGTCCCCCCCCCTGACAATGAGCAGTTCTTC
TRBJ2-5 . TRBV4-1 . CASSPMGAGQETQYF TGCGCCAGCAGCCCAATGGGCGCAGGGCAAGAGACCCAGTACTTC
TRBJ2-1 TRBD1 TRBV28 many CASSLPGQVMNEQFF TGTGCCAGCAGTTTACCGGGACAGGTAATGAATGAGCAGTTCTTC
TRBJ1-5 . TRBV27 . CASSLGFGQPQHF TGTGCCAGCAGTTTAGGTTTCGGTCAGCCCCAGCATTTT